This is a list of T cell receptor beta chains from one sample in a study of cytomegalovirus exposure and HLA in healthy donors. Libraries were prepared by immunoSEQ multiplex PCR; TCRdb keeps only in-frame clonotypes and omits some of them. The table records more than 55,000 clones, roughly 83% of them present only once. The material sequenced was PBMCs. The source of these receptors is a human donor in good health. Each CDR3 is given with its conserved first and last residue. A D gene is named only where the DNA matches it firmly. The size field is filled for only some rows; it gives once, few, many or a size class.

clone_size	v_call	d_call	j_call	cdr3_nt	cdr3_aa
NA	TRBV7-3	TRBD2	TRBJ2-3	TGTGCCAGCTCCACGGGGGGTCCAGATACGCAGTATTTT	CASSTGGPDTQYF
NA	TRBV9	TRBD2	TRBJ2-7	TGTGCCAGCAGCGTCCTAGCGGGGGGTTACGAGCAGTACTTC	CASSVLAGGYEQYF
NA	TRBV4-3	TRBD2	TRBJ2-5	TGCGCCAGCAGCCAAGCTTTGCAGGGAGGGGAGACCCAGTACTTC	CASSQALQGGETQYF
NA	TRBV29-1	TRBD1	TRBJ2-5	TGCAGCGTCCGGCCCGGGACAGCCTCTGAAGAGACCCAGTACTTC	CSVRPGTASEETQYF
NA	TRBV19	TRBD2	TRBJ2-5	TGTGCCAGTAGTATGTACTCCGGACTAGCGGCCTCAGAGACCCAGTACTTC	CASSMYSGLAASETQYF
few	TRBV6-7	NA	TRBJ2-6	TGTGCCAGCACAGGGGTAAGTGGGGCCAACGTCCTGACTTTC	CASTGVSGANVLTF
NA	TRBV27	NA	TRBJ2-7	TGTGCCAGTCTGGGCAACAGGGACTACGAGCAGTACTTC	CASLGNRDYEQYF
NA	TRBV7-9	TRBD1	TRBJ1-2	TGTGCCAGCAGCCCGGACAGGGGGCGGGCTCTTATCGGGGGCTACACCTTC	CASSPDRGRALIGGYTF
NA	TRBV12-1	NA	TRBJ1-2	TGTGCCAGCAGCTTTAGACTGTGCTATGGCTACACCTTC	CASSFRLCYGYTF
NA	TRBV11-2	NA	TRBJ1-2	TGTGCCAGCAGCTTAGGTGGGGCCGGCTACACCTTC	CASSLGGAGYTF
NA	TRBV27	NA	TRBJ2-7	TGTGCCAGCAGTTGGGCAGGGGCCGGTGGTGCCTACGAGCAGTACTTC	CASSWAGAGGAYEQYF
NA	TRBV6-5	NA	TRBJ2-1	TGTGCCAGCAGAGCAGGGAAGAGCAATGAGCAGTTCTTC	CASRAGKSNEQFF
NA	TRBV7-6	NA	TRBJ1-2	TGTGCCAGCAGCTTAGAGTCAGGCGTCCTCGGTCGTGGCTACACCTTC	CASSLESGVLGRGYTF
NA	TRBV28	NA	TRBJ1-5	TGTGCCAGCAGCTCTCTCCTTAGCAATCAGCCCCAGCATTTT	CASSSLLSNQPQHF
NA	TRBV5-6	TRBD1	TRBJ2-7	TGTGCCAGCAAACTACAGGGGACAACTTACGAGCAGTACTTC	CASKLQGTTYEQYF
NA	TRBV6-4	NA	TRBJ1-1	TGTGCCAGCAGTGAGGGCATGAACACTGAAGCTTTCTTT	CASSEGMNTEAFF
once	TRBV7-2	NA	TRBJ2-3	TGTGCCAGCAGCTTAGCGGTAGAAGATACGCAGTATTTT	CASSLAVEDTQYF
NA	TRBV6-5	TRBD2	TRBJ2-7	TGTGCCAGCAGTTATGCCGGGACTAGCGTCCCAGCCGAGCAGTACTTC	CASSYAGTSVPAEQYF
NA	TRBV6-1	TRBD1	TRBJ1-2	TGTGCCAGCAGTGAAGCCGGGACAGGTCGTGGCTACACCTTC	CASSEAGTGRGYTF
few	TRBV9	NA	TRBJ1-1	TGTGCCAGCAGCGTCTCTGCCGCGCTAGGCACTGAAGCTTTCTTT	CASSVSAALGTEAFF
NA	TRBV18	NA	TRBJ1-2	TGTGCCAGCTCACCGATAAGAACGAGGAGTAGCTATGGCTACACCTTC	CASSPIRTRSSYGYTF
NA	TRBV28	TRBD1	TRBJ1-2	TGTGCCATTGCCGCAAGGGACAGCTACTATGGCTACACCTTC	CAIAARDSYYGYTF
NA	TRBV11-2	TRBD2	TRBJ2-5	TGTGCCAGCAGCCCTAGCGGGGGGGGCCAAGAGACCCAGTACTTC	CASSPSGGGQETQYF
NA	TRBV4-2	NA	TRBJ2-7	TGTGCCAGCAGCCAAGTTACAGCCTCTGTGCCTTACGAGCAGTACTTC	CASSQVTASVPYEQYF
NA	TRBV7-9	NA	TRBJ1-1	TGTGCCAGCAGCTATCCAGGGTCATGGAACACTGAAGCTTTCTTT	CASSYPGSWNTEAFF
NA	TRBV20-1	NA	TRBJ1-6	TGCGGCGGCGGGGACGATTCACCCCTCCACTTT	CGGGDDSPLHF
NA	TRBV11-2	NA	TRBJ2-7	TGTGCCAGCAGCTCAACTTTTACAAGTGAATGGCGGGGGCAGTACTTC	CASSSTFTSEWRGQYF
NA	TRBV7-2	NA	TRBJ1-1	TGTGCCAGCAGCTTGATGTTGGAGCTCACTGAAGCTTTCTTT	CASSLMLELTEAFF
NA	TRBV13	NA	TRBJ2-1	TGTGCCAGCAGCTTACACTCGGAGGACTACAATGAGCAGTTCTTC	CASSLHSEDYNEQFF
once	TRBV29-1	NA	TRBJ2-7	TGCAGCGTTACAGATGGGCCCTACGAGCAGTACTTC	CSVTDGPYEQYF
NA	TRBV12-5	NA	TRBJ1-1	TGTGCTAGTGGTTTCTCGGGGTACACTGAAGCTTTCTTT	CASGFSGYTEAFF
NA	TRBV7-2	TRBD2	TRBJ2-1	TGTGCCAGCAGCTTATCGGGGGGGTGGAATGAGCAGTTCTTC	CASSLSGGWNEQFF
few	TRBV30	TRBD2	TRBJ2-2	TGTGCCTGGAACCCTAGCGGCCACACCGGGGAGCTGTTTTTT	CAWNPSGHTGELFF
few	TRBV4-3	NA	TRBJ2-3	TGCGCCAGCAGCCAAGAAGTCGGGACTGGGCGGACAGATACGCAGTATTTT	CASSQEVGTGRTDTQYF
NA	TRBV19	NA	TRBJ1-2	TGTGCCAGTAGCCGGGGTCTGGGTGGCTACACCTTC	CASSRGLGGYTF
once	TRBV4-2	NA	TRBJ2-5	TGTGCCAGCAGCCAAGACAGGGTTGGCCAAGAGACCCAGTACTTC	CASSQDRVGQETQYF
NA	TRBV13	NA	TRBJ2-7	TGTGCCAGCAGCTTAGAATCCGGGTTCGAGCAGTACTTC	CASSLESGFEQYF
NA	TRBV6-5	TRBD1	TRBJ2-7	TGTGCCAGCAGTTCGCGGGACAGGATCGTTTACGAGCAGTACTTC	CASSSRDRIVYEQYF
NA	TRBV30	TRBD1	TRBJ2-2	TGTGCCGCCCCGGAGACAGGGTACACCGGGGAGCTGTTTTTT	CAAPETGYTGELFF
NA	TRBV7-3	NA	TRBJ2-2	TGTGCCAGCAGCTTATCAGGGTCCGGGGAGCTGTTTTTT	CASSLSGSGELFF
NA	TRBV19	NA	TRBJ1-1	TGTGCCAGTAGTCTATCGACAGTGGTGAACACTGAAGCTTTCTTT	CASSLSTVVNTEAFF
NA	TRBV10-3	TRBD2	TRBJ2-4	TGTGCCATCAGTGAGGCTCGGGGACTAGTAGGTAGCAGCATTCAGTACTTC	CAISEARGLVGSSIQYF
NA	TRBV2	TRBD1	TRBJ2-7	TGTGCCAGCAGTCGTCCGGGACAGGGGAAAGAGCAGTACTTC	CASSRPGQGKEQYF
few	TRBV7-2	NA	TRBJ1-4	TGTGCCAGCAGCTGGGGGGGGCGGGAAAAACTGTTTTTT	CASSWGGREKLFF
NA	TRBV7-9	NA	TRBJ2-2	TGTGCCAGCAGCTTCGGTGGTCCCGGGGAGCTGTTTTTT	CASSFGGPGELFF
few	TRBV18	NA	TRBJ1-1	TGTGCCAGCTCACCAGCCAGATCGAACACTGAAGCTTTCTTT	CASSPARSNTEAFF
NA	TRBV6-4	TRBD1	TRBJ2-3	TGTGCCAGCAGTGAGGGCAGGGGGTCAGATACGCAGTATTTT	CASSEGRGSDTQYF
NA	TRBV7-3	TRBD2	TRBJ2-1	TGTGCCAGCAGCTTTACGACTAGCGGGTTACGGGAGCAGTTCTTC	CASSFTTSGLREQFF
NA	TRBV29-1	NA	TRBJ1-2	TGCAGCGTTGGGACAGACGGTGGCTACACCTTC	CSVGTDGGYTF
once	TRBV7-8	NA	TRBJ2-7	TGTGCCAGCAGCTTTTCATCATTGGTCAGCTCCTACGAGCAGTACTTC	CASSFSSLVSSYEQYF
NA	TRBV9	TRBD2	TRBJ2-7	TGTGCCAGCAGCGTAGGACTAGCGGTCGAGCAGTACTTC	CASSVGLAVEQYF